This T cell receptor beta chain was captured by sequencing in a study of blood T cell repertoires in COVID-19. Libraries were prepared by immunoSEQ multiplex PCR; TCRdb keeps only in-frame clonotypes and omits some of them. The table records 130,000 to 150,000 clones, over 85% of them present only once. Trimming took off 8 bases at V and 7 bases at J, with 12 bases between the two ends. CDR3 length: 12 residues. In germline, CDR1 is MDHEN, CDR2 SYDVKM. Material for sequencing was peripheral blood. The chain combines TRBV28 with TRBJ1-5, with D possibly being TRBD1 (6 bases). This clonotype was sampled from a human donor in a cohort sampled during active COVID-19. The CDR3 here is CASGEGGQPQHF. The CDR3 nucleotides read TGTGCCAGCGGAGAGGGGGGGCAGCCCCAGCATTTT. The variable domain in full, completed from reference TRBV28 and TRBJ1-5, reads DVKVTQSSRYLVKRTGEKVFLECVQDMDHENMFWYRQDPGLGLRLIYFSYDVKMKEKGDIPEGYSVSREKKERFSLILESASTNQTSMYLCASGEGGQPQHFGDGTRLSIL.